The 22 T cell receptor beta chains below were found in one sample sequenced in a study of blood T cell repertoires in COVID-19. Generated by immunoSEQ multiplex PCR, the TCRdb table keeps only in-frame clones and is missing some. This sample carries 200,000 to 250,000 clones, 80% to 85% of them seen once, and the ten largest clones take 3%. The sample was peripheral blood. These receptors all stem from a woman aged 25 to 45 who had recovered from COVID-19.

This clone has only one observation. CDR3 region: CASSSAGIGPGGDTQYF. In DNA, the CDR3 is TGTGCCAGCAGTTCAGCTGGGATCGGGCCCGGGGGAGATACGCAGTATTTT. The chain couples TRBV2 to TRBJ2-3, with TRBD2 as a possible D gene (6 bases). Germline-derived CDR1 and CDR2 are SNHLY and FYNNEI. Trimming removed 5 bases at V and 5 bases at J, with 23 bases between. The CDR3 runs to 17 residues.

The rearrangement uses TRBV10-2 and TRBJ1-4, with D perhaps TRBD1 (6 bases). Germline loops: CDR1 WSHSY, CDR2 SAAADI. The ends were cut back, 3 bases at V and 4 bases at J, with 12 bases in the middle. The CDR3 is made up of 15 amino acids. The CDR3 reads CASSDLGQRNEKLFF. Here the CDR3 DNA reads TGCGCCAGCAGTGATCTTGGACAGCGTAATGAAAAACTGTTTTTT.

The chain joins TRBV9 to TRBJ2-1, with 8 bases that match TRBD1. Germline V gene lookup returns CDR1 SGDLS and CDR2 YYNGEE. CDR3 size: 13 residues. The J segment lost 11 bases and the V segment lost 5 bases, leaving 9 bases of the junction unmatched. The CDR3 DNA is TGTGCCAGCAGGGGGCTCGGACAGGGTAAGCAGTTCTTC. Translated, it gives CASRGLGQGKQFF.

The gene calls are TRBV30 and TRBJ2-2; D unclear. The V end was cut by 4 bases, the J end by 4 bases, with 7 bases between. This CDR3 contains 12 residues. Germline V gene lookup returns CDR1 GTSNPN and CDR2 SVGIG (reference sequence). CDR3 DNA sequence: TGTGCCTGGAAACCCGGCACCGGGGAGCTGTTTTTT. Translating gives CAWKPGTGELFF.

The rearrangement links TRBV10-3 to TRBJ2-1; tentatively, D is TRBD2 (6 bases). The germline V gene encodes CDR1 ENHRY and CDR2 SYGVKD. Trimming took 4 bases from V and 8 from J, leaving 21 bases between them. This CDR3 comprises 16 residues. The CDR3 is CAISGPEGSLAHEQFF. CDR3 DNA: TGTGCCATCAGTGGCCCGGAGGGCTCTTTGGCCCATGAGCAGTTCTTC.

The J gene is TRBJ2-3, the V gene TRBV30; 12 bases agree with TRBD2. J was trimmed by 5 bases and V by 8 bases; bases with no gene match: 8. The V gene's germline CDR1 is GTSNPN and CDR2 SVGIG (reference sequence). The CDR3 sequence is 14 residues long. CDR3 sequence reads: CAGVLAGGGDTQYF. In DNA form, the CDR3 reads TGTGCCGGCGTACTAGCGGGAGGAGGAGATACGCAGTATTTT. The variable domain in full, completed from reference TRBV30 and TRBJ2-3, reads SQTIHQWPATLVQPVGSPLSLECTVEGTSNPNLYWYRQAAGRGLQLLFYSVGIGQISSEVPQNLSASRPQDRQFILSSKKLLLSDSGFYLCAGVLAGGGDTQYFGPGTRLTVL.

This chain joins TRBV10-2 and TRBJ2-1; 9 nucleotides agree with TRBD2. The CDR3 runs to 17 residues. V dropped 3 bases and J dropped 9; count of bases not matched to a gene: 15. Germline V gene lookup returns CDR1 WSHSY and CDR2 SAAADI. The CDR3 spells CASSDPRAGGLHREQFF. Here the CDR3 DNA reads TGCGCCAGCAGTGATCCCCGGGCGGGAGGGCTACATCGTGAGCAGTTCTTC.

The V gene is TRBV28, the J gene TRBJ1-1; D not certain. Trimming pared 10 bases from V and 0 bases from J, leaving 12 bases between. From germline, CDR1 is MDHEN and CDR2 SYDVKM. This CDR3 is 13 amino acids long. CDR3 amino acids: CAIPGKMNTEAFF. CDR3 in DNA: TGTGCCATCCCAGGCAAAATGAACACTGAAGCTTTCTTT.

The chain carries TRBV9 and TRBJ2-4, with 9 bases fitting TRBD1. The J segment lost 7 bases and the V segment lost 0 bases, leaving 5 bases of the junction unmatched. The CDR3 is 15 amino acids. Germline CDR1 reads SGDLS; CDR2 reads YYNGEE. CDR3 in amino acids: CASSVAGTGLNIQYF. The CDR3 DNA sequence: TGTGCCAGCAGCGTAGCTGGGACAGGGTTGAACATTCAGTACTTC.

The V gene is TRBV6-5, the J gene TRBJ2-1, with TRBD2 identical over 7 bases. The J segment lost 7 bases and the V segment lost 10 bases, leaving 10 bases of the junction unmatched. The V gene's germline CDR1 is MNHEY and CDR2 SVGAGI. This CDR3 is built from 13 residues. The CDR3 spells CATLGGSGNEQFF. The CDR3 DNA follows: TGTGCCACCCTTGGCGGGAGCGGGAATGAGCAGTTCTTC.

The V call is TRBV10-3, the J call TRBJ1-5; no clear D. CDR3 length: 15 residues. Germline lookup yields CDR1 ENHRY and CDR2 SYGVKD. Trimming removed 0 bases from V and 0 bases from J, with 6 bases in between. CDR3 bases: TGTGCCATCAGTGAGTCGCGTTATAGCAATCAGCCCCAGCATTTT. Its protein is CAISESRYSNQPQHF.

CDR3 nucleotide sequence: TGTGCCAGCAGCCTGGGCGGGGGGCGTGGGAAAGAGACCCAGTACTTC. Protein sequence: CASSLGGGRGKETQYF. V is TRBV7-3 and J is TRBJ2-5; 8 bases match TRBD2. The V and J ends lost 5 bases and 3 bases, in that order; junction bases with no gene match: 11. CDR1 is SGHTA and CDR2 is FQGTGA in the germline V gene. The CDR3 runs to 16 residues.

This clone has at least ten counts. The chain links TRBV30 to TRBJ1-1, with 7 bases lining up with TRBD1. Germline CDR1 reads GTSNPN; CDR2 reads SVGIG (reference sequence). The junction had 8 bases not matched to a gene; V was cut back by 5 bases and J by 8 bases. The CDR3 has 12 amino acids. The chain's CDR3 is CAWDNRGKEAFF. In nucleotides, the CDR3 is TGTGCCTGGGATAACAGGGGCAAGGAAGCTTTCTTT.

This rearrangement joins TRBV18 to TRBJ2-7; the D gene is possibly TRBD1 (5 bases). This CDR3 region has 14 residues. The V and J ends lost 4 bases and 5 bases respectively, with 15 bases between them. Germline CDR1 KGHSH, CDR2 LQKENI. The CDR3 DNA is TGTGCCAGCTCACTATCCACTTCAGGGAACGAGCAGTACTTC. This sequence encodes CASSLSTSGNEQYF.

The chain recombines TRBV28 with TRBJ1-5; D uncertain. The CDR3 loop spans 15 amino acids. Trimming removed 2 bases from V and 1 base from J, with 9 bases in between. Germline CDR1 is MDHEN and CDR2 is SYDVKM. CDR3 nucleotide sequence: TGTGCCAGCAGTTTAGTCGGAGTCAGCAATCAGCCCCAGCATTTT. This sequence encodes CASSLVGVSNQPQHF.

CDR3 in amino acids: CSVELWAGGYGGELFF. The CDR3 DNA reads TGCAGCGTTGAACTTTGGGCAGGGGGCTATGGCGGGGAGCTGTTTTTT. The rearrangement uses TRBV29-1 and TRBJ2-2, with 8 bases that match TRBD1. In germline, CDR1 is SQVTM, CDR2 ANQGSEA. J lost 7 bases, V lost 2 bases, and 12 bases had no gene match. The CDR3 spans 16 residues.

The CDR3 nucleotides read TGTGCCAGCACCTCCGGGACAGCCACAGATACGCAGTATTTT. Translation gives CASTSGTATDTQYF. The chain joins TRBV3-1 (or the pseudogene TRBV3-2) to TRBJ2-3, with 7 nucleotides matching TRBD1. J was trimmed by 2 bases and V by 7 bases; bases with no gene match: 6. From germline, CDR1 is LGHDT and CDR2 YNNKEL (reference sequence). The CDR3 is 14 amino acids.

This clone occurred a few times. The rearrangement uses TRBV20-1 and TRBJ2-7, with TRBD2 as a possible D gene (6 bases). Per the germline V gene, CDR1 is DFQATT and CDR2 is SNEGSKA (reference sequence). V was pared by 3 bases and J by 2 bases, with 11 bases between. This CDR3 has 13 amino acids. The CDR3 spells CSASSAGTYEQYF. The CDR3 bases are TGCAGTGCTAGTTCTGCGGGAACCTACGAGCAGTACTTC.

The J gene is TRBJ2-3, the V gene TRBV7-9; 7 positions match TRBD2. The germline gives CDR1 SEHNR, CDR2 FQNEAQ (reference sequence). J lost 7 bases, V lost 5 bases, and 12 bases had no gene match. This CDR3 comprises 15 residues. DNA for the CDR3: TGTGCCAGCAGCCCCTCGGGGCGGGAGCAGAATACGCAGTATTTT. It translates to CASSPSGREQNTQYF. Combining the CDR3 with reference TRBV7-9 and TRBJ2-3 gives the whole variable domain DTGVSQNPRHKITKRGQNVTFRCDPISEHNRLYWYRQTLGQGPEFLTYFQNEAQLEKSRLLSDRFSAERPKGSFSTLEIQRTEQGDSAMYLCASSPSGREQNTQYFGPGTRLTVL.

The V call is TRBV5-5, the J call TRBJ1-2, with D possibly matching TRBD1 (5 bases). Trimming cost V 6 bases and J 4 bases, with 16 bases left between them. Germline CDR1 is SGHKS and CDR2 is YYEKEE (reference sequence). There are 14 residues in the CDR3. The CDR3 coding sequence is TGTGCCAGCAACCGTGGTGGAGGGGCCTATGGCTACACCTTC. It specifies CASNRGGGAYGYTF.

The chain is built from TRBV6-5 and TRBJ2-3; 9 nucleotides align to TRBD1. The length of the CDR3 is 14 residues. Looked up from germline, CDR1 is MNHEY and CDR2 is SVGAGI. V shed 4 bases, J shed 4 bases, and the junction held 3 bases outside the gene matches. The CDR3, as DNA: TGTGCCAGCAGTTCTGACAGGGGGGCAGATACGCAGTATTTT. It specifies CASSSDRGADTQYF.

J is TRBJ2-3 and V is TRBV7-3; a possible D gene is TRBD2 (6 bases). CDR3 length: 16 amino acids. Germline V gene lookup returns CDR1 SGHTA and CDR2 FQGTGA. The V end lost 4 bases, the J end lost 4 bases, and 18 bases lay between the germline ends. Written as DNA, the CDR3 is TGTGCCAGCAGCTCCGGGGGTAGCTCTGGGCCAGATACGCAGTATTTT. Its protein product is CASSSGGSSGPDTQYF.